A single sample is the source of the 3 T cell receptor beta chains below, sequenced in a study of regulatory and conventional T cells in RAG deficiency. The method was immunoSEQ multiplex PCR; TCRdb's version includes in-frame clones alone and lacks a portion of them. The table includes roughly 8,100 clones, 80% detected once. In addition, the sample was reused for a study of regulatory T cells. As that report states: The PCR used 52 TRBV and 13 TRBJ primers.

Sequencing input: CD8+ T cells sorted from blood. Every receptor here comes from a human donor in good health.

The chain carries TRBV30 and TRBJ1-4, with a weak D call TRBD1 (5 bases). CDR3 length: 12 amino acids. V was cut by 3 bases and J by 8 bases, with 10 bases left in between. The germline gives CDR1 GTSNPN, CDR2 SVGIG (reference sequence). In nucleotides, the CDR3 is TGTGCCTGGAGACGGGGGAACGAAAAACTGTTTTTT. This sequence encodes CAWRRGNEKLFF.

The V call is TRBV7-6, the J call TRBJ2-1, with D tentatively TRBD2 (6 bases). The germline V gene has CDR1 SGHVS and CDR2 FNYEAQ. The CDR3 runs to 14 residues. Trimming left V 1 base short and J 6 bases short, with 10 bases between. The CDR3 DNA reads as TGTGCCAGCAGCTTAGTTGATAGCGGCAATGAGCAGTTCTTC. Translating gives CASSLVDSGNEQFF.

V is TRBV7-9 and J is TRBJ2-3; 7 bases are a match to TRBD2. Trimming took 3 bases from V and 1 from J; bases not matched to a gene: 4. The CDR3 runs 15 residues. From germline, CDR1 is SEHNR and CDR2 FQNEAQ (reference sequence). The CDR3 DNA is TGTGCCAGCAGCTTCCCAACTAGCGGCACAGATACGCAGTATTTT. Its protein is CASSFPTSGTDTQYF.